The present T cell receptor beta chain was sequenced within a study of CD8+ T cells in alopecia areata. The J segment lost 8 bases and the V segment lost 5 bases, leaving 9 bases of the junction unmatched. This CDR3 comprises 14 residues. Germline CDR1 MGHRA, CDR2 YSYEKL. This clone was seen a few times. In each case, RNA was isolated and then reverse transcribed into cDNA as the sequencing template. Repertoires were generated with immunoSEQ multiplex PCR, while TCRdb's copy carries only in-frame clones and drops some. Of 180,000 or so clones in the sample, about 66% were seen once. The TCR sequence derives from a human donor with alopecia areata. This specimen was CD8+ T cells sorted from blood, taken at week 0. V and J are TRBV4-1 and TRBJ1-2; 9 bases are a match to TRBD1. The chain's CDR3 is CASSAQGAVGGYTF. In DNA, the CDR3 is TGCGCCAGCAGCGCACAGGGGGCCGTCGGGGGCTACACCTTC.